Listed here are 29 T cell receptor beta chains from one sample, sequenced in a study of preoperative IRX-2 immunotherapy in early breast cancer. Assay used: immunoSEQ multiplex PCR; TCRdb lists only in-frame clones, some missing. Seen here are 55,000 to 70,000 clones, around 94% observed once, and the top ten hold roughly 1.7%. The treatment denotes: preoperative locoregional IRX-2 cytokine immunotherapy. Collection took place from a patient treated with IRX-2 immunotherapy. All receptors come from a human donor with breast cancer.

CDR3 sequence reads: CASSLDTGVFYEQYF. As DNA, the CDR3 is TGTGCCAGCAGCTTAGATACAGGGGTCTTTTACGAGCAGTACTTC. The chain has TRBV11-2 and TRBJ2-7; 7 nucleotides agree with TRBD1. CDR1 is SGHAT and CDR2 is FQNNGV in the germline V gene. The CDR3 loop spans 15 amino acids. V shed 0 bases and J 4 bases; nucleotides not matched to a gene: 6.

This rearrangement joins TRBV18 to TRBJ2-5, with 13 bases fitting TRBD2. CDR3 length: 15 residues. The germline V gene has CDR1 KGHSH and CDR2 LQKENI. V trimming: 4 bases; J trimming: 5 bases; junction bases outside the gene matches: 4. The CDR3 DNA reads TGTGCCAGCTCACGGACTAGCGGGGGAGGGGAGACCCAGTACTTC. Encoded protein: CASSRTSGGGETQYF.

This rearrangement joins TRBV7-9 to TRBJ2-1, with D hard to call. This CDR3 has 12 amino acids. Germline CDR1 and CDR2: SEHNR and FQNEAQ (reference sequence). With 7 bases removed from V and 9 bases from J, the gap between germline ends came to 13 bases. The CDR3 DNA sequence: TGTGCCAGCACATTTCATCGGACTGAGCAGTTCTTC. Amino acid sequence: CASTFHRTEQFF.

The genes are TRBV7-9 and TRBJ2-3, with 9 bases matching TRBD1. Germline loops: CDR1 SEHNR, CDR2 FQNEAQ (reference sequence). J was trimmed by 6 bases and V by 4 bases; bases with no gene match: 5. The length of the CDR3 is 14 residues. The CDR3 protein is CASSWGQGVDTQYF. CDR3 in DNA: TGTGCCAGCAGCTGGGGACAGGGAGTCGATACGCAGTATTTT.

CDR3 loop: CASTPKTGANEQFF. The CDR3 DNA reads as TGTGCCAGCACTCCGAAGACTGGGGCAAATGAGCAGTTCTTC. This chain connects TRBV6-4 to TRBJ2-1, with D possibly being TRBD1 (5 bases). The V and J ends lost 7 bases and 7 bases respectively, with 17 bases between them. The CDR3 runs 14 residues. CDR1 is MRHNA and CDR2 is SNTAGT in the germline V gene.

This chain uses TRBV5-3 with TRBJ2-3, with 8 bases fitting TRBD2. TRBV5-3 is sorted into the ORF group, with uncertain function. The CDR3 spans 17 residues. V dropped 2 bases and J dropped 1; count of bases not matched to a gene: 9. The CDR3 region has the DNA TGTGCCAGAAGCTTAACCCGGACTAGCAGATGCACAGATACGCAGTATTTT. Protein sequence: CARSLTRTSRCTDTQYF.

The rearrangement links TRBV11-2 to TRBJ1-5; D gene uncertain. V was cut by 3 bases and J by 5 bases, with 8 bases left in between. The CDR3 is made up of 13 amino acids. Germline V CDR1 and CDR2: SGHAT, FQNNGV. For the CDR3, the DNA is TGTGCCAGCAGCTTTGAGGTCGATCAGCCCCAGCATTTT. Protein product: CASSFEVDQPQHF.

This clone was seen a handful of times. The CDR3 coding sequence is TGTGCCAGCTCTCCCTTCGGCGGGAACACTGAAGCTTTCTTT. Translating gives CASSPFGGNTEAFF. The chain recombines TRBV18 with TRBJ1-1, with D uncertain. This CDR3 spans 14 amino acids. Trimming pared 6 bases from V and 1 base from J, leaving 12 bases between. CDR1 and CDR2 from the germline V gene are KGHSH and LQKENI. Using reference TRBV18 and TRBJ1-1 for the parts outside the CDR3, the full variable domain is NAGVMQNPRHLVRRRGQEARLRCSPMKGHSHVYWYRQLPEEGLKFMVYLQKENIIDESGMPKERFSAEFPKEGPSILRIQQVVRGDSAAYFCASSPFGGNTEAFFGQGTRLTVV.

The chain employs TRBV28 and TRBJ2-5; D not certain. The CDR3 has 11 residues. V dropped 1 base and J dropped 7 bases, with 4 bases sitting between them. Germline assignment: CDR1 MDHEN and CDR2 SYDVKM. The chain's CDR3 is CASSLSPTQYF. The CDR3 nucleotides are TGTGCCAGCAGTTTATCCCCGACCCAGTACTTC.

J is TRBJ2-7 and V is TRBV27, with D maybe TRBD2 (6 bases). This CDR3 is 16 amino acids long. Trimming left V 0 bases short and J 3 bases short, with 15 bases between. Germline CDR1 is MNHEY and CDR2 is SMNVEV (reference sequence). This CDR3 reads CASSLSLRGILYEQYF. The CDR3 nucleotides are TGTGCCAGCAGTTTATCCCTGCGGGGTATCCTCTACGAGCAGTACTTC.

This clone appeared a single time. The gene calls are TRBV7-2 and TRBJ2-1; 12 bases map to TRBD2. Unmatched junction bases numbered 2, after V lost 5 bases and J lost 12 bases. Germline-derived CDR1 and CDR2 are SGHTA and FQGNSA. The CDR3 is 12 amino acids. The CDR3 loop reads CASSPTSGRQFF. DNA of the CDR3: TGTGCCAGCAGCCCGACTAGCGGGAGGCAGTTCTTC.

The table lists this clone with a few counts. V and J are TRBV18 and TRBJ1-1; D remains unclear. The germline V gene encodes CDR1 KGHSH and CDR2 LQKENI. V lost 3 bases, J lost 6 bases, and 8 bases lay in between. The CDR3 is 12 amino acids. The CDR3: CASSPLRPEAFF. The CDR3 DNA reads TGTGCCAGCTCACCTCTCCGCCCTGAAGCTTTCTTT.

This sequence joins TRBV2 and TRBJ2-7; 9 bases agree with TRBD1. This CDR3 is built from 13 residues. CDR1 SNHLY and CDR2 FYNNEI come from the germline V gene. Trimming removed 6 bases from V and 5 bases from J; junction bases left unmatched: 5. The CDR3 region is CASSGDRANEQYF. CDR3 coding DNA: TGTGCCAGCAGCGGGGACAGGGCCAACGAGCAGTACTTC.

The V gene is TRBV7-3, the J gene TRBJ2-1; a possible D gene is TRBD1 (5 bases). Trimming took 0 bases from V and 6 from J, leaving 9 bases between them. The CDR3 spans 14 residues. The germline V gene encodes CDR1 SGHTA and CDR2 FQGTGA. CDR3 in DNA: TGTGCCAGCAGCTTAACAGGGGAAGTCAATGAGCAGTTCTTC. It codes for CASSLTGEVNEQFF.

V is TRBV5-1 and J is TRBJ1-3; D is ambiguous. Between the trimmed V and J ends, which lost 0 bases and 7 bases, there was a span of 14 bases. Per germline, CDR1 SGHRS and CDR2 YFSETQ. CDR3 length: 15 residues. The CDR3 bases are TGCGCCAGCAGCTTGGCAGCAAGAGAGGGTAACACCATATATTTT. Its translation is CASSLAAREGNTIYF.

This clone appeared once. The chain carries TRBV5-6 and TRBJ2-3; D is unresolved. The CDR3 extends over 15 amino acids. CDR1 and CDR2 (germline): SGHDT, YYEEEE. V lost 9 bases and J lost 4, with 21 bases in between. This chain's CDR3 is CANQVVSANSDTQYF. The CDR3 DNA follows: TGTGCCAATCAAGTAGTTTCAGCGAACTCAGATACGCAGTATTTT.

The chain recombines TRBV6-5 with TRBJ1-5; 7 bases agree with TRBD1. Trimming cost V 4 bases and J 15 bases; bases outside gene matches: 12. The CDR3 contains 13 residues. Germline V gene sequence: CDR1 MNHEY, CDR2 SVGAGI. The CDR3 reads CASSSPGTEKTHF. DNA of the CDR3: TGTGCCAGCAGTTCCCCCGGGACAGAGAAGACGCATTTT.

This chain connects TRBV6-5 to TRBJ1-4; D not certain. Per germline, CDR1 MNHEY and CDR2 SVGAGI. The CDR3 length is 10 residues. The ends were cut back, 5 bases at V and 13 bases at J, with 8 bases in the middle. The CDR3 DNA is TGTGCCAGCAGTATCTCAGGACTGTTTTTT. It translates to CASSISGLFF.

The chain combines TRBV5-6 with TRBJ2-5; D is unresolved. The V gene's germline CDR1 is SGHDT and CDR2 YYEEEE. The CDR3 has 14 residues. V was trimmed by 1 base and J by 5 bases, leaving 12 bases between them. The CDR3 sequence: CASSLLLVGETQYF. The CDR3 nucleotides are TGTGCCAGCAGCTTGTTGCTAGTCGGGGAGACCCAGTACTTC.

The chain employs TRBV5-6 and TRBJ2-1, with a possible D match to TRBD2 (6 bases). The ends were cut back, 1 base at V and 0 bases at J, with 17 bases in the middle. This CDR3 region has 18 residues. In germline, CDR1 is SGHDT, CDR2 YYEEEE. As DNA, the CDR3 is TGTGCCAGCAGCTTGAGATTTGGAGGGTCGAGCTCCTACAATGAGCAGTTCTTC. Its protein is CASSLRFGGSSSYNEQFF.

The rearrangement links TRBV7-2 to TRBJ1-4; no clear D gene. Trimming pared 1 base from V and 0 bases from J, leaving 3 bases between. From germline, CDR1 is SGHTA and CDR2 FQGNSA. The CDR3 runs to 14 residues. The CDR3 DNA sequence: TGTGCCAGCAGCTTAGACGCAACTAATGAAAAACTGTTTTTT. Amino acid sequence: CASSLDATNEKLFF.

This chain links TRBV7-3 with TRBJ2-3; 11 bases match TRBD2. This CDR3 spans 20 amino acids. V lost 2 bases and J lost 4; bases outside the gene matches: 17. Germline lookup yields CDR1 SGHTA and CDR2 FQGTGA. The CDR3 DNA is TGTGCCAGCAGCTTAGGCCTAGCGGGGGGCTCGGGTTCGCGAGCAGATACGCAGTATTTT. Translating it yields CASSLGLAGGSGSRADTQYF.

V gene TRBV30 combines with J gene TRBJ2-2; 8 bases are a match to TRBD2. CDR1 and CDR2 from the germline V gene are GTSNPN and SVGIG (reference sequence). V lost 1 base, J lost 6 bases, and 10 bases stayed unmatched. The CDR3 sequence is 16 residues long. In DNA, the CDR3 is TGTGCCTGGAGTGGGGCGGGAGGCCACCCCGCCGGGGAGCTGTTTTTT. Translating gives CAWSGAGGHPAGELFF.

This clone was seen more than once but under ten times. The chain joins TRBV15 to TRBJ1-1, with D possibly being TRBD1 (5 bases). The CDR3 length is 15 residues. Trimming took 1 base from V and 3 from J, leaving 12 bases between them. Germline assignment: CDR1 LNHNV and CDR2 YYDKDF (reference sequence). CDR3 sequence: CATSRAARGDTEAFF. The CDR3 coding sequence is TGTGCCACCAGCAGAGCTGCTAGGGGAGACACTGAAGCTTTCTTT.

The chain is built from TRBV7-8 and TRBJ2-5; the D is unclear. CDR1 and CDR2 from the germline V gene are SGHVS and FQNEAQ. This CDR3 region has 15 residues. The V end lost 0 bases, the J end lost 2 bases, and 10 bases lay between the germline ends. The CDR3 bases are TGTGCCAGCAGCTTAGCACCGATATCACAAGAGACCCAGTACTTC. Its protein is CASSLAPISQETQYF.

The J gene is TRBJ1-1, the V gene TRBV7-2; D is ambiguous. The CDR3 runs 13 residues. Trimming cost V 1 base and J 6 bases, with 9 bases left between them. Germline CDR1 reads SGHTA; CDR2 reads FQGNSA. This CDR3 reads CASSLVRSPEAFF. The CDR3 region has the DNA TGTGCCAGCAGCTTAGTTCGGTCCCCTGAAGCTTTCTTT.

The chain combines TRBV30 with TRBJ1-4, with D uncertain. CDR1 is GTSNPN, CDR2 SVGIG, per germline (reference sequence). V gave up 4 bases and J gave up 5 bases, with 14 bases separating them. This CDR3 has 14 amino acids. The CDR3 DNA sequence: TGTGCCTGGACTAAGGGTATCACCAATGAAAAACTGTTTTTT. Its translation: CAWTKGITNEKLFF.

The chain has TRBV10-3 and TRBJ2-5; D may match TRBD1 or TRBD2 (5 bases each). Trimming took off 11 bases at V and 4 bases at J, with 14 bases between the two ends. The germline gives CDR1 ENHRY, CDR2 SYGVKD. This CDR3 is 12 amino acids long. The CDR3 here is CAVGQLGETQYF. The CDR3 coding sequence is TGTGCCGTAGGACAACTAGGAGAGACCCAGTACTTC.

The chain couples TRBV4-2 to TRBJ2-1; D possibly corresponds to TRBD2 (6 bases). Germline V gene data show CDR1 as LGHNA and CDR2 as YNFKEQ. This CDR3 contains 20 residues. Trimming took 4 bases from V and 0 from J, leaving 25 bases between them. The CDR3 loop is CASSRRENGDSTSSYNEQFF. The CDR3 DNA sequence: TGTGCCAGCAGCCGTCGGGAGAACGGTGATAGCACGAGCTCCTACAATGAGCAGTTCTTC.